Shown below are 27 T cell receptor beta chains from a single sample sequenced in a study of OX40 agonist ivuxolimab in advanced cancers. The method was immunoSEQ multiplex PCR; TCRdb's version includes in-frame clones alone and lacks a portion of them. Among roughly 45,000 clones listed, less than 85% were seen once. The sequencing here drew on CD4+ or CD8+ T cells sorted from blood, taken in a trial of the OX40 agonist ivuxolimab. The receptors shown here come from an adult with an advanced solid tumor such as melanoma, head and neck, liver or kidney cancer.

The chain recombines TRBV23-1 with TRBJ1-4; 7 bases match TRBD1. TRBV23-1 is an open reading frame whose function is uncertain. This CDR3 region has 14 residues. The junction had 5 bases not matched to a gene; V was cut back by 5 bases and J by 5 bases. As DNA, the CDR3 is TGCGCCAGCAGTGAGACAGGGCAGAATGAAAAACTGTTTTTT. It is translated as CASSETGQNEKLFF.

This chain connects TRBV7-9 to TRBJ1-5, with TRBD1 as a possible D gene (6 bases). The germline V gene has CDR1 SEHNR and CDR2 FQNEAQ (reference sequence). This CDR3 is 15 amino acids long. V was trimmed by 1 base and J by 5 bases, leaving 12 bases between them. The CDR3 sequence is CASSLGTVPDQPQHF. Written as DNA, the CDR3 is TGTGCCAGCAGCTTAGGGACAGTCCCGGATCAGCCCCAGCATTTT.

The CDR3 is CASSLPSGGAGNEQFF. CDR3 nucleotide sequence: TGTGCCAGCAGCTTACCTAGCGGGGGGGCCGGGAATGAGCAGTTCTTC. The chain uses TRBV7-6 and TRBJ2-1, with 12 bases lining up with TRBD2. V gave up 2 bases and J gave up 7 bases; unmatched junction bases: 6. This CDR3 contains 16 residues. In germline, CDR1 is SGHVS, CDR2 FNYEAQ.

This sequence joins TRBV6-6 and TRBJ1-1; no definite D call. Germline V gene data show CDR1 as MNHNY and CDR2 as SVGAGI (reference sequence). The V and J ends lost 6 bases and 6 bases respectively, with 11 bases between them. The CDR3 totals 12 residues. CDR3 sequence: CASSLGSPEAFF. CDR3 bases: TGTGCCAGCAGCCTCGGAAGCCCTGAAGCTTTCTTT.

J is TRBJ2-1 and V is TRBV14; D perhaps matches TRBD2 (5 bases). V shed 0 bases and J shed 10 bases, with 19 bases lying between them. The germline V gene has CDR1 SGHDN and CDR2 FVKESK. This CDR3 comprises 16 residues. The CDR3 DNA follows: TGTGCCAGCAGCCAAGATCCTTTTTTGAGGGTGGAAGAGCAGTTCTTC. This gives the protein CASSQDPFLRVEEQFF.

V is TRBV27 and J is TRBJ1-5; D ambiguous. The CDR3 totals 14 residues. Trimming took off 1 base at V and 3 bases at J, with 7 bases between the two ends. Germline V CDR1 and CDR2: MNHEY, SMNVEV (reference sequence). The CDR3 loop reads CASSLWPFNQPQHF. CDR3 coding DNA: TGTGCCAGCAGTTTATGGCCGTTCAATCAGCCCCAGCATTTT.

This chain links TRBV9 with TRBJ1-2, with D perhaps matching TRBD1 (6 bases). V lost 4 bases, J lost 6 bases, and 22 bases lay in between. Germline V gene sequence: CDR1 SGDLS, CDR2 YYNGEE. The CDR3 is made up of 16 amino acids. CDR3 loop: CASSPVIGQPSDGYTF. The CDR3 DNA sequence: TGTGCCAGCAGCCCAGTAATTGGACAGCCTTCGGATGGCTACACCTTC.

CDR3 in amino acids: CASTRETGLNTEAFF. CDR3 sequence (DNA): TGTGCCAGCACCAGAGAGACAGGCTTGAACACTGAAGCTTTCTTT. The chain uses TRBV6-5 and TRBJ1-1, with D perhaps matching TRBD1 (6 bases). V was clipped by 7 bases and J by 0 bases, with 15 bases between them. Germline V gene sequence: CDR1 MNHEY, CDR2 SVGAGI. This CDR3 spans 15 amino acids.

In this sample, this clone turned up once. V is TRBV6-5 and J is TRBJ2-3; 8 positions match TRBD1. CDR3 length: 16 residues. The V segment lost 0 bases and the J segment 3 bases; nucleotides outside the gene matches: 5. CDR1 and CDR2 (germline): MNHEY, SVGAGI. CDR3 region: CASSYSWDRKTDTQYF. CDR3 bases: TGTGCCAGCAGTTACTCTTGGGACAGGAAAACAGATACGCAGTATTTT.

The J gene is TRBJ1-1, the V gene TRBV5-4; D is possibly TRBD1 (6 bases). The CDR3 has 13 residues. The V and J ends lost 2 bases and 5 bases respectively, with 10 bases between them. Per germline, CDR1 SGHNT and CDR2 YYREEE (reference sequence). CDR3 region: CASSFRGGTEAFF. Here the CDR3 DNA reads TGTGCCAGCAGCTTCAGGGGCGGGACTGAAGCTTTCTTT.

The J gene is TRBJ1-6, the V gene TRBV19; D is uncertain. Deletions cut 1 base from V and 7 bases from J, with 11 bases between. This CDR3 has 15 residues. Germline V gene lookup returns CDR1 LNHDA and CDR2 SQIVND (reference sequence). CDR3 nucleotide sequence: TGTGCCAGTAGTATAGGTAGCAGATTCAATTCACCCCTCCACTTT. Amino acid sequence: CASSIGSRFNSPLHF.

This sequence joins TRBV7-9 and TRBJ2-3, with a possible D match to TRBD2 (5 bases). The V gene lost 1 base and the J gene lost 5 bases, with 13 bases spanning the gap. The germline V gene encodes CDR1 SEHNR and CDR2 FQNEAQ (reference sequence). This CDR3 is built from 15 residues. Here the CDR3 DNA reads TGTGCCAGCAGCTTAGAGGAGCTCCGGGGAGATACGCAGTATTTT. It translates to CASSLEELRGDTQYF. Complete variable domain (other parts from reference TRBV7-9 and TRBJ2-3): DTGVSQNPRHKITKRGQNVTFRCDPISEHNRLYWYRQTLGQGPEFLTYFQNEAQLEKSRLLSDRFSAERPKGSFSTLEIQRTEQGDSAMYLCASSLEELRGDTQYFGPGTRLTVL.

This clone turned up a few times. This chain links TRBV7-2 with TRBJ2-5; maybe TRBD2 (5 bases). V lost 11 bases to trimming and J lost 5 bases, with 21 bases between them. The CDR3 consists of 14 residues. Germline V gene lookup returns CDR1 SGHTA and CDR2 FQGNSA. CDR3 sequence reads: CACGLWAASETQYF. In DNA, the CDR3 is TGTGCCTGCGGTCTTTGGGCGGCTAGCGAGACCCAGTACTTC.

V is TRBV7-8 and J is TRBJ2-5; 11 bases are shared with TRBD2. CDR1 is SGHVS, CDR2 FQNEAQ, per germline. The CDR3 sequence is 18 residues long. Trimming took 4 bases from V and 5 from J; bases not matched to a gene: 15. The CDR3 coding sequence is TGTGCCAGCAGCTGGACTAAAACTTTAGCGGGGGGGCCCGAGACCCAGTACTTC. This gives the protein CASSWTKTLAGGPETQYF.

The chain recombines TRBV15 with TRBJ1-5; perhaps TRBD1 as D (5 bases). Germline CDR1 reads LNHNV; CDR2 reads YYDKDF (reference sequence). Trimming shortened V by 3 bases and J by 8 bases, and 11 bases separated the two germline ends. The CDR3 length is 13 residues. CDR3 region: CATSSSDREPQHF. CDR3 DNA sequence: TGTGCCACCAGCAGCTCCGACAGAGAGCCCCAGCATTTT.

The rearrangement links TRBV30 to TRBJ1-1; D gene uncertain. The germline V and J ends were trimmed by 4 bases and 3 bases, with 6 bases remaining between them. Germline assignment: CDR1 GTSNPN and CDR2 SVGIG (reference sequence). This CDR3 contains 11 residues. The CDR3 here is CAWTVYTEAFF. The CDR3 bases are TGTGCCTGGACAGTATACACTGAAGCTTTCTTT.

There are a few counts of this clone. The rearrangement joins TRBV9 to TRBJ2-5; D is possibly TRBD2 (6 bases). Per the germline V gene, CDR1 is SGDLS and CDR2 is YYNGEE. The CDR3 is 13 residues long. V shed 3 bases and J shed 4 bases, with 10 bases lying between them. The CDR3 sequence is CASSEEGVETQYF. The CDR3 region has the DNA TGTGCCAGCAGCGAGGAGGGCGTAGAGACCCAGTACTTC.

This clone was detected only once. This chain uses TRBV4-3 with TRBJ1-3; D remains unclear. The V end lost 0 bases, the J end lost 2 bases, and 8 bases lay between the germline ends. CDR1 is LGHNA and CDR2 is YSLEER in the germline V gene. CDR3 size: 15 residues. The CDR3 region is CASSQDPVPGNTIYF. In nucleotides, the CDR3 is TGCGCCAGCAGCCAAGATCCTGTTCCTGGAAACACCATATATTTT.

This clone has only one observation. In DNA form, the CDR3 reads TGTGCCAGCAGTTTACTAGGTCAGCCCCAGCATTTT. This encodes CASSLLGQPQHF. The rearrangement uses TRBV27 and TRBJ1-5; D is uncertain. The ends were cut back, 2 bases at V and 6 bases at J, with 5 bases in the middle. The CDR3 is made up of 12 amino acids. CDR1 and CDR2 from the germline V gene are MNHEY and SMNVEV (reference sequence).

The chain has TRBV7-7 and TRBJ2-7; 8 bases are a match to TRBD1. The CDR3 sequence is 15 residues long. CDR1 and CDR2 (germline): SSHAT, FNYEAQ (reference sequence). The junction had 9 bases not matched to a gene; V was cut back by 5 bases and J by 3 bases. The CDR3 reads CASSEGQADYYEQYF. The CDR3 DNA follows: TGTGCCAGCAGCGAGGGACAGGCCGATTACTACGAGCAGTACTTC.

The chain is built from TRBV6-5 and TRBJ2-7; unclear D gene. V was clipped by 2 bases and J by 6 bases, with 11 bases between them. Germline V gene lookup returns CDR1 MNHEY and CDR2 SVGAGI. The CDR3 contains 13 residues. The CDR3 protein is CASSYNVRGEQYV. CDR3 nucleotides: TGTGCCAGCAGTTACAACGTCAGAGGCGAGCAGTACGTC.

The chain combines TRBV9 with TRBJ2-1; TRBD1 is a possible D gene (5 bases). Germline V gene data show CDR1 as SGDLS and CDR2 as YYNGEE. The V end lost 1 base, the J end lost 9 bases, and 26 bases lay between the germline ends. This CDR3 region has 18 residues. The CDR3, as DNA: TGTGCCAGCAGCGTACGTCATTCGGACACCCCACCCCGAGGTGAGCAGTTCTTC. Amino acids: CASSVRHSDTPPRGEQFF.

This clone turned up a few times. The V gene is TRBV6-5, the J gene TRBJ1-3; D might be TRBD1 (6 bases). V lost 4 bases, J lost 8 bases, and 18 bases lay in between. The germline V gene encodes CDR1 MNHEY and CDR2 SVGAGI. CDR3 length: 15 residues. DNA of the CDR3: TGTGCCAGCAGTTTTAACGTCAACAGGGAAGACACCATATATTTT. Residues: CASSFNVNREDTIYF.

This clone showed up just once. V usage is TRBV6-1 and J usage is TRBJ2-1, with TRBD1 matching over 8 bases. The CDR3 covers 16 residues. Unmatched junction bases numbered 8, after V lost 4 bases and J lost 3 bases. CDR1 is MNHNS and CDR2 is SASEGT in the germline V gene. CDR3 coding DNA: TGTGCCAGCAGTGTAGGCGGACAGGGAGTCTACAATGAGCAGTTCTTC. It encodes CASSVGGQGVYNEQFF.

The V call is TRBV27, the J call TRBJ2-3; TRBD2 matches 8 bases. Losses at the gene ends were 1 base for V and 1 base for J; bases not matched to a gene: 7. Per germline, CDR1 MNHEY and CDR2 SMNVEV (reference sequence). The CDR3 runs 17 residues. CDR3 region: CASSLFLSGGRTDTQYF. The CDR3, as DNA: TGTGCCAGCAGTTTATTTCTCAGCGGGGGTCGCACAGATACGCAGTATTTT.

This sequence joins TRBV11-2 and TRBJ2-7; possible D gene TRBD1, 5 bases. The V gene lost 5 bases and the J gene lost 2 bases, with 10 bases spanning the gap. The CDR3 is 13 residues long. The germline V gene encodes CDR1 SGHAT and CDR2 FQNNGV. As DNA, the CDR3 is TGTGCCAGCAGCCAGACAGCGACCTACGAGCAGTACGTC. This translates into CASSQTATYEQYV.

The chain is built from TRBV9 and TRBJ1-1; TRBD1 is a possible D gene (6 bases). Germline CDR1 and CDR2: SGDLS and YYNGEE. Trimming left V 3 bases short and J 3 bases short, with 15 bases between. The CDR3 loop spans 15 amino acids. This CDR3 is CASSDPGTLHTEAFF. DNA of the CDR3: TGTGCCAGCAGCGACCCCGGGACACTTCACACTGAAGCTTTCTTT.